This TCR beta chain was sequenced for a study of somatic mutations in cytotoxic T cells in rheumatoid arthritis. Study-wide points: It was in rheumatoid arthritis patients, but not in healthy controls, that CD8+ clonality increased with age.

Profiling relied on immunoSEQ multiplex PCR, and the TCRdb table lists in-frame clones only, not all of them. The table includes 13,000 to 15,000 clones, over 65% detected once. For this clone: Its antigen is unidentified.

After removal of 2 bases from V and 5 bases from J, the junction contained 2 bases not matched to a gene. This CDR3 spans 14 amino acids. Germline V lookup: CDR1 SGHAT, CDR2 FQNNGV. Sequenced: CD8+ T cells sorted from blood. The rearrangement uses TRBV11-2 and TRBJ2-7, with 11 positions matching TRBD2. The receptor was derived from an adult with rheumatoid arthritis. CDR3 sequence reads: CASSLLAGGDEQYF. The CDR3 DNA follows: TGTGCCAGCAGCTTACTAGCGGGGGGCGACGAGCAGTACTTC.